This T cell receptor (beta chain) was observed in a study of T cell responses to AZD1222 COVID-19 vaccine. Findings and limits, study-wide: Among AZD1222 vaccinees, only 6 or 7 were seropositive at baseline. Along spike, vaccine-associated CD4 TCRs were found throughout, with dominance at 160-218 and 743-854. Repertoire sampling occurred only after the peak T cell response.

The V end lost 5 bases, the J end lost 4 bases, and 18 bases lay between the germline ends. From germline, CDR1 is SEHNR and CDR2 FQNEAQ (reference sequence). The CDR3 has 16 amino acids. Comments on this clone: Its antigen is unidentified.

Only in-frame clones appear in the TCRdb table, and some are missing; sequencing was by immunoSEQ multiplex PCR. Altogether 75,000 to 100,000 clones are present, around 89% being singletons, with the ten largest covering 1.5% to 2%. Sequencing was performed on peripheral blood, taken on day 0 of AZD1222 vaccination. This chain uses TRBV7-9 with TRBJ1-3, with D unresolved. The sequence came from an adult in good health. The CDR3 nucleotides are TGTGCCAGCAGCATTTCGACTTTCTCGGGGGGAAACACCATATATTTT. Protein product: CASSISTFSGGNTIYF. Full variable domain (missing parts from reference TRBV7-9 and TRBJ1-3): DTGVSQNPRHKITKRGQNVTFRCDPISEHNRLYWYRQTLGQGPEFLTYFQNEAQLEKSRLLSDRFSAERPKGSFSTLEIQRTEQGDSAMYLCASSISTFSGGNTIYFGEGSWLTVV.